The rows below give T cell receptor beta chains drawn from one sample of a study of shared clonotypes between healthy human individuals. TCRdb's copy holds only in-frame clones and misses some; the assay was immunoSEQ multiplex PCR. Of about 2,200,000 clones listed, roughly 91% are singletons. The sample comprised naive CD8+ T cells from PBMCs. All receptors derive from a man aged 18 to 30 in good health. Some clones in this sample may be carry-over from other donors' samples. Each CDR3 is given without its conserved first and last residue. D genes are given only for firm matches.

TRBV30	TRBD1	AWRPRGYNEQF
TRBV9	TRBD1	ASSVGDRGYGYT
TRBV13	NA	ASSLTRFGPGANVLT
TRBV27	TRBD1	ASRMDRGRLYGYT
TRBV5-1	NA	ASSRVGGGEQY
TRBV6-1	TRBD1	ASSVTGGGQPQH
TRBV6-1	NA	ASSERGTVANYGYT
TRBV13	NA	ASSLGSSTRYEQY
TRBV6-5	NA	ASSPAVNYGYT
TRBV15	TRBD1	ATSRGSGGGYST
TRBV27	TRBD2	ASSLLGLAFTGELF
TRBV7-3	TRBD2	ASSPPREGRETQY
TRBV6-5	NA	ASSYHTGPINEQF
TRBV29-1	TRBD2	SVAVGGRSQETQY
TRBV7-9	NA	ASSLLGAGYGYT
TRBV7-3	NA	ASSTTGGDEQY
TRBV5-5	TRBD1	ASTYRGQAVISYEQY
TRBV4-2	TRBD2	ASSHGTSGHEQF
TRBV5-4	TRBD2	ASSLVGASGRGGEQY
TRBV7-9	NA	ASSPGLVYNEQF
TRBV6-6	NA	ASLAQGNTEAF
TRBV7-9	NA	ASSLEVGNEQF
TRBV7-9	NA	ASSFQGTTNEKLF